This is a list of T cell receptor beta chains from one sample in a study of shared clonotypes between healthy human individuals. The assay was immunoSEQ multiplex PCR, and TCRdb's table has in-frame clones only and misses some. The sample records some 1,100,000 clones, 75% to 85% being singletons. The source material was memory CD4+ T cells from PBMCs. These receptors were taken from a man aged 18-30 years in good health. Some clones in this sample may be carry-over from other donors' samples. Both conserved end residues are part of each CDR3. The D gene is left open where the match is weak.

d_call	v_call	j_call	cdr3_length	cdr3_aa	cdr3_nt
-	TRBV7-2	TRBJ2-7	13	CASSSLAANKQYF	TGTGCCAGCAGCTCCTTAGCGGCCAACAAGCAGTACTTC
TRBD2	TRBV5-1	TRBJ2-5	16	CASSLARAGGKETQYF	TGCGCCAGCAGCTTGGCCCGGGCGGGAGGTAAAGAGACCCAGTACTTC
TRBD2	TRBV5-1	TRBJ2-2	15	CASSLSSGRSGELFF	TGCGCCAGCAGCTTGAGTAGCGGGAGGTCCGGGGAGCTGTTTTTT
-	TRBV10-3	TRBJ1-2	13	CAISGQINYGYTF	TGTGCCATCAGTGGACAGATTAACTATGGCTACACCTTC
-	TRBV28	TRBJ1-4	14	CASRPVSRGEKLFF	TGTGCCAGCAGGCCGGTCTCGCGGGGAGAAAAACTGTTTTTT
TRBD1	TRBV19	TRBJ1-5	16	CASRWTGGPFNQPQHF	TGTGCCAGTAGGTGGACAGGGGGTCCCTTCAATCAGCCCCAGCATTTT
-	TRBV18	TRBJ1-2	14	CASSPDSTVNGYTF	TGTGCCAGCTCACCTGACTCGACAGTTAACGGCTACACCTTC
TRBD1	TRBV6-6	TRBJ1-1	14	CASQGTGKNTEAFF	TGTGCCTCGCAAGGGACAGGGAAGAACACTGAAGCTTTCTTT
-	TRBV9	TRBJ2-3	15	CASSPGTLNTDTQYF	TGTGCCAGCAGCCCCGGGACGCTGAACACAGATACGCAGTATTTT
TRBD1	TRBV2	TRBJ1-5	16	CASSVRTGGGNQPQHF	TGTGCCAGCAGTGTCAGGACAGGGGGCGGCAATCAGCCCCAGCATTTT